This T cell receptor beta chain was recorded in a study of blood T cell repertoires in COVID-19. The wider study: The origin of the acute and convalescent COVID-19 samples was the United States, Italy and Spain. Sources were T cells, B-cell-depleted T cells, or PBMCs; the material itself was cDNA or gDNA.

This clone is a singleton in its sample. In the study's own analysis: Amplification of reference gene primers was used by the study to estimate nucleated cell counts. Profiling relied on immunoSEQ multiplex PCR, and the TCRdb table lists in-frame clones only, not all of them. V and J calls plus clone size are reproduced from that table; the DNA served to infer D and trimming. This sample yields roughly 180,000 clones, of which about 83% are seen a single time; around 7.6% belongs to the top ten. Trimming stripped 4 bases from V and 4 bases from J, with 13 bases between. The CDR3 is 14 residues long. Germline V CDR1 and CDR2: LGHDT, YNNKEL (reference sequence).

The receptor was derived from a man aged 35-49 years who had recovered from COVID-19. V usage is TRBV3-1 (or the pseudogene TRBV3-2) and J usage is TRBJ1-2; tentative D call: TRBD1 (6 bases). Sample: peripheral blood. CDR3 bases: TGTGCCAGCAGCCCCAGGGGCAAGGGCTATGGCTACACCTTC. It specifies CASSPRGKGYGYTF.